The rows below give T cell receptor beta chains drawn from one sample of a study of OX40 agonist ivuxolimab in advanced cancers. Some clones are missing from TCRdb's copy, which holds only in-frame ones; the method was immunoSEQ multiplex PCR. Here the sample spans about 88,000 clones, approximately 85% being singletons. The sequenced sample was CD4+ or CD8+ T cells sorted from blood, obtained in a trial of the OX40 agonist ivuxolimab. The receptors shown here come from an adult with an advanced solid tumor such as melanoma, head and neck, liver or kidney cancer. CDR3s include the opening cysteine and the closing phenylalanine or tryptophan. Fields, in order: J gene, V gene, clone size, D gene, CDR3 protein, CDR3 DNA. D genes are given only for firm matches. Some rows have no size entry. The others give once, few or many, or a class for an expanded clone.

>TRBJ2-2|TRBV4-2|-|-
CASSQGVGLNTGELFF
TGTGCCAGCAGCCAAGGCGTCGGACTAAACACCGGGGAGCTGTTTTTT
>TRBJ2-4|TRBV30|-|-
CAWSPLGNIQYF
TGTGCCTGGAGTCCACTAGGAAACATTCAGTACTTC
>TRBJ2-3|TRBV28|-|TRBD1
CASSSGQYTDTQYF
TGTGCCAGCAGTTCGGGACAGTACACAGATACGCAGTATTTT
>TRBJ1-1|TRBV30|-|-
CAWRHPNTEAFF
TGTGCCTGGAGGCACCCAAACACTGAAGCTTTCTTT
>TRBJ2-5|TRBV5-1|-|-
CASSSSPGETQYF
TGCGCCAGCAGCTCCTCCCCGGGCGAGACCCAGTACTTC
>TRBJ1-2|TRBV5-5|-|-
CASSAGDQGSYGYTF
TGTGCCAGCAGCGCGGGGGATCAGGGGTCCTATGGCTACACCTTC
>TRBJ1-4|TRBV28|-|-
CASKGTSGEKLFF
TGTGCCAGTAAGGGGACTTCGGGGGAAAAACTGTTTTTT
>TRBJ1-3|TRBV7-9|once|-
CASSSSGFTIYF
TGTGCCAGCAGCTCCTCAGGGTTCACCATATATTTT
>TRBJ1-1|TRBV6-5|-|TRBD1
CASSYQSRGQAFF
TGTGCCAGCAGTTACCAAAGCAGGGGGCAAGCTTTCTTT
>TRBJ1-5|TRBV2|few|-
CASSEGGAENQPQHF
TGTGCCAGCAGTGAAGGGGGGGCAGAGAATCAGCCCCAGCATTTT